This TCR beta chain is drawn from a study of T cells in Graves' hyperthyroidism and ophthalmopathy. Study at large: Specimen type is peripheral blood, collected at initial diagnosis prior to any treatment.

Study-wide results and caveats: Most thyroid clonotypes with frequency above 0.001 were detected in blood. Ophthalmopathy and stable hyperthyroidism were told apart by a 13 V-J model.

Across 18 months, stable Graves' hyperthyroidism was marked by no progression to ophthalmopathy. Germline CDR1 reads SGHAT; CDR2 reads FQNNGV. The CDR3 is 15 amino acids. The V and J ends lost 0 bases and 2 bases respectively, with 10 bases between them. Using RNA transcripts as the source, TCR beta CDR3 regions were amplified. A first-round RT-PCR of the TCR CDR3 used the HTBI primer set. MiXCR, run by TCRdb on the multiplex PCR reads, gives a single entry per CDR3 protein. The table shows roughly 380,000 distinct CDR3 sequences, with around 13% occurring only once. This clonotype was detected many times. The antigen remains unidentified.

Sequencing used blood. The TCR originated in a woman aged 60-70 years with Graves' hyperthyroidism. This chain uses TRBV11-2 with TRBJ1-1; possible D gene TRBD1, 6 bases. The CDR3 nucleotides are TGTGCCAGCAGCTTAGATCCGGGGGGCAACACTGAAGCTTTCTTT. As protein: CASSLDPGGNTEAFF.